Listed below are T cell receptor beta chains from one sample, sequenced in a study of blood T cell repertoires in COVID-19. Measured with immunoSEQ multiplex PCR; TCRdb has only the in-frame clones, and not every one. Of about 34,000 clones in the sample, roughly 80% were seen once. Sequenced input: peripheral blood. These receptors were obtained from a human donor in a cohort sampled during active COVID-19. The CDR3 runs from the conserved cysteine through the conserved F or W. D genes are given only for firm matches. A row's size may be missing; if present it is once, few, many or a size class.

V: TRBV7-2
size: once
D: -
J: TRBJ2-5
CDR3: CASSLAGLYQETQYF
DNA: TGTGCCAGCAGCTTAGCGGGCCTGTACCAAGAGACCCAGTACTTC

V: TRBV7-8
size: -
D: -
J: TRBJ1-5
CDR3: CASSFDRRGNQPQHF
DNA: TGTGCCAGCAGCTTCGATAGACGGGGGAATCAGCCCCAGCATTTT

V: TRBV6-6
size: few
D: TRBD1
J: TRBJ2-7
CDR3: CASSRRQGAYTYEQYF
DNA: TGTGCCAGCAGTCGAAGACAGGGGGCTTACACCTACGAGCAGTACTTC

V: TRBV9
size: -
D: TRBD2
J: TRBJ2-1
CDR3: CASSVSGGALYNEQFF
DNA: TGTGCCAGCAGCGTAAGCGGGGGGGCCCTCTACAATGAGCAGTTCTTC

V: TRBV5-1
size: once
D: TRBD2
J: TRBJ2-2
CDR3: CASSRSTSGGTGELFF
DNA: TGCGCCAGCAGCCGATCGACTAGCGGGGGCACCGGGGAGCTGTTTTTT

V: TRBV7-3
size: -
D: -
J: TRBJ2-1
CDR3: CASSSQLHPGADNEQFF
DNA: TGTGCCAGCAGCTCCCAACTACACCCTGGTGCAGACAATGAGCAGTTCTTC

V: TRBV19
size: -
D: TRBD2
J: TRBJ2-5
CDR3: CASRPGGSQETQYF
DNA: TGTGCCAGTAGACCGGGGGGGAGCCAAGAGACCCAGTACTTC

V: TRBV27
size: few
D: TRBD1
J: TRBJ1-1
CDR3: CASRPGTGILRGTEAFF
DNA: TGTGCCAGCAGACCCGGGACAGGAATCCTTCGGGGCACTGAAGCTTTCTTT

V: TRBV18
size: -
D: TRBD1
J: TRBJ2-1
CDR3: CASSTPYRGNEQFF
DNA: TGTGCCAGCTCAACACCTTACAGGGGCAATGAGCAGTTCTTC

V: TRBV6-5
size: -
D: TRBD2
J: TRBJ2-5
CDR3: CASSYSGGAGETQYF
DNA: TGTGCCAGCAGTTATAGCGGGGGGGCCGGAGAGACCCAGTACTTC

V: TRBV7-2
size: -
D: -
J: TRBJ1-2
CDR3: CASSFGVNYGYTF
DNA: TGTGCCAGCAGCTTCGGGGTCAACTATGGCTACACCTTC

V: TRBV2
size: -
D: -
J: TRBJ1-2
CDR3: CAALRARGDYGYTF
DNA: TGTGCCGCTCTCCGCGCCAGGGGTGACTATGGCTACACCTTC

V: TRBV18
size: -
D: -
J: TRBJ2-2
CDR3: CASSPPGQGGTGELFF
DNA: TGTGCCAGCTCACCCCCCGGACAAGGGGGCACCGGGGAGCTGTTTTTT

V: TRBV2
size: -
D: -
J: TRBJ2-3
CDR3: CASRAVQGIDTQYF
DNA: TGTGCCAGCAGGGCCGTCCAGGGGATAGATACGCAGTATTTT

V: TRBV19
size: -
D: -
J: TRBJ2-3
CDR3: CASSIRIEISTDTQYF
DNA: TGTGCCAGTAGTATCAGGATAGAGATTAGCACAGATACGCAGTATTTT

V: TRBV21-1
size: few
D: -
J: TRBJ2-7
CDR3: CASSKDKGTSGNYEQYF
DNA: TGTGCCAGCAGCAAAGATAAGGGGACTAGCGGAAACTACGAGCAGTACTTC

V: TRBV5-6
size: once
D: -
J: TRBJ2-2
CDR3: CASSLLGGAPGELFF
DNA: TGTGCCAGCAGCTTGTTAGGGGGGGCCCCCGGGGAGCTGTTTTTT

V: TRBV5-6
size: few
D: -
J: TRBJ2-7
CDR3: CASSPVGHLYEQYF
DNA: TGTGCCAGCAGCCCCGTGGGACATCTCTACGAGCAGTACTTC

V: TRBV28
size: once
D: TRBD1
J: TRBJ2-6
CDR3: CASSPLNGQDGANVLTF
DNA: TGTGCCAGCAGTCCCCTCAATGGACAGGATGGGGCCAACGTCCTGACTTTC

V: TRBV18
size: -
D: -
J: TRBJ2-3
CDR3: CASSPSRQAKDTQYF
DNA: TGTGCCAGCTCACCATCCCGACAGGCGAAAGATACGCAGTATTTT

V: TRBV7-6
size: -
D: -
J: TRBJ2-1
CDR3: CASSPLPRGANNEQFF
DNA: TGTGCCAGCAGCCCTCTCCCCAGGGGGGCCAACAATGAGCAGTTCTTC

V: TRBV5-1
size: once
D: TRBD2
J: TRBJ2-5
CDR3: CASSLGGTGGETQYF
DNA: TGCGCCAGCAGCTTGGGCGGGACGGGGGGAGAGACCCAGTACTTC

V: TRBV15
size: -
D: -
J: TRBJ2-5
CDR3: CATRAGLQETQYF
DNA: TGTGCCACCAGGGCGGGACTCCAAGAGACCCAGTACTTC

V: TRBV4-1
size: -
D: -
J: TRBJ2-3
CDR3: CASRDLTGRSTDTQYF
DNA: TGCGCCAGCAGGGACTTGACAGGGAGGAGTACAGATACGCAGTATTTT

V: TRBV27
size: once
D: TRBD1
J: TRBJ1-1
CDR3: CASSFEGAGNTEAFF
DNA: TGTGCCAGCAGTTTTGAGGGGGCAGGGAACACTGAAGCTTTCTTT

V: TRBV13
size: -
D: TRBD1
J: TRBJ1-2
CDR3: CASSLYGQGGFYGYTF
DNA: TGTGCCAGCAGCTTATATGGACAGGGGGGGTTCTATGGCTACACCTTC

V: TRBV7-9
size: -
D: TRBD2
J: TRBJ2-3
CDR3: CASSRWAGASTDTQYF
DNA: TGTGCCAGCAGCCGCTGGGCGGGAGCCAGCACAGATACGCAGTATTTT

V: TRBV9
size: -
D: -
J: TRBJ2-1
CDR3: CASSVNPGSSSSEQFF
DNA: TGTGCCAGCAGCGTAAACCCCGGGAGTAGCTCCAGTGAGCAGTTCTTC

V: TRBV28
size: once
D: TRBD2
J: TRBJ2-5
CDR3: CASNDYSGTREETQYF
DNA: TGTGCCAGCAACGATTATAGCGGGACCAGGGAAGAGACCCAGTACTTC

V: TRBV21-1
size: -
D: -
J: TRBJ2-7
CDR3: CASSKEVGHPGPYEQYF
DNA: TGTGCCAGCAGCAAAGAGGTTGGGCACCCCGGTCCGTACGAGCAGTACTTC

V: TRBV5-1
size: few
D: -
J: TRBJ2-1
CDR3: CASSSGRAYNEQFF
DNA: TGCGCCAGCAGCTCAGGCCGCGCCTACAATGAGCAGTTCTTC